These 26 T cell receptor beta chains were sequenced from one sample in a study of T cell changes during pregnancy in multiple sclerosis. Sequencing was performed with immunoSEQ multiplex PCR; in TCRdb, only in-frame clones are kept and a portion is missing. Among under 75,000 clones, about 89% were seen once, and the ten largest hold about 0.5%. Sequenced material: CD4+ T cells from peripheral blood mononuclear cells, taken after pregnancy. The source of these receptors is a female donor in good health, enrolled as a control in a pregnancy study.

The chain is built from TRBV9 and TRBJ1-2; perhaps TRBD1 as D (5 bases). The CDR3 contains 14 residues. Trimming cost V 2 bases and J 3 bases, with 11 bases left between them. Germline V gives CDR1 SGDLS, CDR2 YYNGEE. The CDR3 sequence is CASSVSGEYYGYTF. The CDR3 nucleotides read TGTGCCAGCAGCGTCTCGGGGGAATACTATGGCTACACCTTC.

This clone was observed a few times. The V and J genes are TRBV19 and TRBJ1-5, with TRBD1 identical over 7 bases. CDR3 length equals 15 residues. V lost 2 bases to trimming and J lost 4 bases; unmatched junction nucleotides: 5. Per the germline V gene, CDR1 is LNHDA and CDR2 is SQIVND (reference sequence). The CDR3 coding sequence is TGTGCCAGTAGTATAAAGGACAGGCCTAATCAGCCCCAGCATTTT. Its protein is CASSIKDRPNQPQHF.

V gene TRBV7-8 combines with J gene TRBJ2-2, with a tentative D call TRBD2 (6 bases). The CDR3 covers 16 residues. Germline-derived CDR1 and CDR2 are SGHVS and FQNEAQ. The V gene lost 5 bases and the J gene lost 3 bases, with 16 bases spanning the gap. For the CDR3, the DNA is TGTGCCAGCAGCCCTAGGAGTAGCGGACACACCGGGGAGCTGTTTTTT. Translating it yields CASSPRSSGHTGELFF.

This chain joins TRBV6-5 and TRBJ1-2, with no clear D. The CDR3 loop spans 14 amino acids. Deletions cut 6 bases from V and 0 bases from J, with 11 bases between. Germline values: CDR1 MNHEY, CDR2 SVGAGI. The CDR3 sequence is CASRPGNPNYGYTF. CDR3 sequence (DNA): TGTGCCAGCAGGCCGGGGAACCCTAACTATGGCTACACCTTC.

V usage is TRBV25-1 and J usage is TRBJ1-2; perhaps TRBD1 as D (6 bases). The germline gives CDR1 MGHDK, CDR2 SYGVNS. Trimming left V 4 bases short and J 4 bases short, with 16 bases between. CDR3 length: 15 amino acids. The CDR3 sequence is CASSGGHPLVYGYTF. CDR3 in DNA: TGTGCCAGCAGTGGGGGACATCCGTTGGTCTATGGCTACACCTTC.

This clone appeared a single time. J is TRBJ2-2 and V is TRBV18; perhaps TRBD2 as D (5 bases). The CDR3 is made up of 16 amino acids. Trimming pared 4 bases from V and 2 bases from J, leaving 14 bases between. The germline V gene encodes CDR1 KGHSH and CDR2 LQKENI. The CDR3 here is CASSQNGRGNTGELFF. DNA of the CDR3: TGTGCCAGCTCACAAAACGGACGGGGAAACACCGGGGAGCTGTTTTTT.

The chain employs TRBV7-9 and TRBJ1-5; tentatively, D is TRBD1 (6 bases). The V gene lost 5 bases and the J gene lost 4 bases, with 12 bases spanning the gap. The CDR3 runs to 14 residues. CDR1 SEHNR and CDR2 FQNEAQ come from the germline V gene (reference sequence). The CDR3 coding sequence is TGTGCCAGCAGCCCCGCGGGGGCTAATCAGCCCCAGCATTTT. Translated: CASSPAGANQPQHF.

For this clone: Its ends do not fully match the called genes, so a read error is possible. V gene TRBV2 combines with J gene TRBJ1-1; unclear D gene. CDR3 size: 13 residues. CDR1 is SNHLY and CDR2 is FYNNEI in the germline V gene. CDR3 loop: CASSESPARLMGF. In DNA form, the CDR3 reads TGTGCCAGCAGTGAATCTCCGGCTAGGTTAATGGGTTTT.

The chain's CDR3 is CASSLGFPGDEQFF. Here the CDR3 DNA reads TGTGCCAGCAGCTTAGGTTTCCCCGGGGATGAGCAGTTCTTC. The chain has TRBV7-2 and TRBJ2-1; D may be TRBD2 (5 bases). This CDR3 spans 14 amino acids. The germline V and J ends were trimmed by 1 base and 8 bases, with 12 bases remaining between them. Germline V gene lookup returns CDR1 SGHTA and CDR2 FQGNSA.

The CDR3 sequence is CASSPSGTGEKQYF. The CDR3 DNA follows: TGTGCCAGCAGCCCCTCCGGGACAGGGGAGAAGCAGTACTTC. This chain uses TRBV7-8 with TRBJ2-7; the match to TRBD1 covers 10 bases. The CDR3 spans 14 residues. The germline V gene encodes CDR1 SGHVS and CDR2 FQNEAQ. After removal of 5 bases from V and 8 bases from J, the junction contained 9 bases not matched to a gene.

This sequence joins TRBV19 and TRBJ1-5; TRBD1 matches at 11 bases. This CDR3 is built from 16 residues. The V segment lost 2 bases and the J segment 5 bases; nucleotides outside the gene matches: 5. The germline gives CDR1 LNHDA, CDR2 SQIVND (reference sequence). The CDR3 sequence: CASSILDRGRYQPQHF. The DNA for the CDR3 is TGTGCCAGTAGTATATTGGACAGGGGGCGATATCAGCCCCAGCATTTT.

This chain uses TRBV7-9 with TRBJ1-2, with D perhaps TRBD1 (6 bases). V was pared by 5 bases and J by 8 bases, with 21 bases between. This CDR3 has 15 residues. Germline loops: CDR1 SEHNR, CDR2 FQNEAQ (reference sequence). The CDR3 nucleotides read TGTGCCAGCAGCGCGCGAAACGGGGGGGGGCAGGGCTACACCTTC. It translates to CASSARNGGGQGYTF.

The chain couples TRBV2 to TRBJ2-7, with a possible D match to TRBD1 (6 bases). This CDR3 contains 15 residues. V was trimmed by 1 base and J by 2 bases, leaving 12 bases between them. CDR1 and CDR2 from the germline V gene are SNHLY and FYNNEI. The CDR3 DNA follows: TGTGCCAGCAGTGAAGTCCCGGACAGAACCTACGAGCAGTACTTC. This sequence encodes CASSEVPDRTYEQYF.

V usage is TRBV5-1 and J usage is TRBJ2-1, with no clear D. Trimming removed 4 bases from V and 0 bases from J, with 20 bases in between. This CDR3 contains 18 residues. CDR1 and CDR2 from the germline V gene are SGHRS and YFSETQ. CDR3 in amino acids: CASSLEIHRSSSYNEQFF. CDR3 DNA: TGCGCCAGCAGCCTAGAAATTCACCGATCGAGCTCCTACAATGAGCAGTTCTTC.

The CDR3 coding sequence is TGTGCCTGGAGTGTGCAGACCGGGGAAAAACTGTTTTTT. This translates into CAWSVQTGEKLFF. J is TRBJ1-4 and V is TRBV30; the D is unclear. The V and J ends lost 0 bases and 8 bases respectively, with 10 bases between them. CDR1 GTSNPN and CDR2 SVGIG come from the germline V gene (reference sequence). The CDR3 loop spans 13 amino acids.

The chain uses TRBV11-2 and TRBJ2-3; 15 nucleotides line up with TRBD2. V was clipped by 4 bases and J by 5 bases; unmatched bases: 7. The CDR3 sequence is 17 residues long. Germline V CDR1 and CDR2: SGHAT, FQNNGV. CDR3 residues: CASSSGLAGGRIDTQYF. The CDR3 bases are TGTGCCAGCAGCTCCGGACTAGCGGGGGGGCGGATAGATACGCAGTATTTT. Full variable domain (rest looked up from reference TRBV11-2 and TRBJ2-3): EAGVAQSPRYKIIEKRQSVAFWCNPISGHATLYWYQQILGQGPKLLIQFQNNGVVDDSQLPKDRFSAERLKGVDSTLKIQPAKLEDSAVYLCASSSGLAGGRIDTQYFGPGTRLTVL.

The chain employs TRBV6-5 and TRBJ1-4; D is unresolved. V was clipped by 4 bases and J by 5 bases, with 5 bases between them. The CDR3 is 12 residues long. Per germline, CDR1 MNHEY and CDR2 SVGAGI. The CDR3 sequence is CASSFLNEKLFF. DNA for the CDR3: TGTGCCAGCAGTTTCCTAAATGAAAAACTGTTTTTT.

This clone came up once. The rearrangement uses TRBV5-1 and TRBJ1-5; tentatively, D is TRBD1 (5 bases). V was shortened by 3 bases and J by 3 bases, with 13 bases between the two germline ends. Looked up from germline, CDR1 is SGHRS and CDR2 is YFSETQ. The CDR3 extends over 15 amino acids. Here the CDR3 DNA reads TGCGCCAGCAGCTGGGACGGGGACTCCAATCAGCCCCAGCATTTT. This gives the protein CASSWDGDSNQPQHF.

The rearrangement links TRBV4-2 to TRBJ1-5; D not resolved. Trimming pared 0 bases from V and 6 bases from J, leaving 6 bases between. Germline loops: CDR1 LGHNA, CDR2 YNFKEQ. The CDR3 runs 13 residues. The chain's CDR3 is CASSQDLLQPQHF. The CDR3, as DNA: TGTGCCAGCAGCCAAGATCTCCTTCAGCCCCAGCATTTT.

The J gene is TRBJ2-5, the V gene TRBV2; no reliable D call. The ends were cut back, 2 bases at V and 5 bases at J, with 15 bases in the middle. The CDR3 covers 15 residues. CDR1 and CDR2 (germline): SNHLY, FYNNEI. CDR3 DNA sequence: TGTGCCAGCAGTGAATCCCTCGTTAATTCGGAGACCCAGTACTTC. Translation gives CASSESLVNSETQYF.

CDR3 amino acids: CASSVEEGRNTEAFF. The CDR3 nucleotides read TGTGCCAGCAGCGTCGAGGAGGGTCGGAACACTGAAGCTTTCTTT. The rearrangement joins TRBV9 to TRBJ1-1; D is unresolved. CDR1 is SGDLS and CDR2 is YYNGEE in the germline V gene. The V gene lost 2 bases and the J gene lost 1 base, with 12 bases spanning the gap. The CDR3 contains 15 residues. Looking up the rest from reference TRBV9 and TRBJ1-1 gives the full variable domain: DSGVTQTPKHLITATGQRVTLRCSPRSGDLSVYWYQQSLDQGLQFLIQYYNGEERAKGNILERFSAQQFPDLHSELNLSSLELGDSALYFCASSVEEGRNTEAFFGQGTRLTVV.

The chain combines TRBV27 with TRBJ1-5, with 7 positions matching TRBD1. Germline values: CDR1 MNHEY, CDR2 SMNVEV (reference sequence). This CDR3 has 16 amino acids. V was clipped by 2 bases and J by 0 bases; unmatched bases: 4. CDR3 residues: CASSLDRAHSNQPQHF. CDR3 nucleotides: TGTGCCAGCAGTTTAGACAGGGCACATAGCAATCAGCCCCAGCATTTT.

V is TRBV7-2 and J is TRBJ1-2, with TRBD1 as a possible D gene (6 bases). The CDR3 covers 15 residues. Germline-derived CDR1 and CDR2 are SGHTA and FQGNSA. Trimming stripped 5 bases from V and 5 bases from J, with 18 bases between. The CDR3 coding sequence is TGTGCCAGCAGCCTCACATGGGCAGGGGTGTATGGCTACACCTTC. Amino acid sequence: CASSLTWAGVYGYTF.

CDR3 amino acids: CASSLAVASSYEQYF. As DNA, the CDR3 is TGTGCCAGCAGCTTGGCAGTAGCGAGTTCCTACGAGCAGTACTTC. The rearrangement joins TRBV7-2 to TRBJ2-7; D possibly corresponds to TRBD2 (5 bases). The CDR3 sequence is 15 residues long. The V and J ends lost 3 bases and 1 base respectively, with 13 bases between them. From germline, CDR1 is SGHTA and CDR2 FQGNSA.

As to this clone: The sample contains more than one DNA sequence encoding this CDR3. The V and J genes are TRBV9 and TRBJ1-2; 9 nucleotides line up with TRBD1. The CDR3 extends over 14 amino acids. The germline V gene has CDR1 SGDLS and CDR2 YYNGEE. J lost 5 bases, V lost 0 bases, and 2 bases had no gene match. CDR3 protein: CASSVGTGVYGYTF. CDR3 bases: TGTGCCAGCAGCGTAGGGACAGGGGTATATGGCTACACCTTC.

The V and J genes are TRBV2 and TRBJ1-2, with a tentative D call TRBD1 (6 bases). The germline V gene has CDR1 SNHLY and CDR2 FYNNEI. The CDR3 covers 12 residues. V was cut by 7 bases and J by 6 bases, with 12 bases left in between. CDR3 DNA: TGTGCCAGCAATGGACAGAACGATGGCTACACCTTC. Residues: CASNGQNDGYTF.